This T cell receptor (beta chain) was captured by sequencing in a study of somatic mutations in cytotoxic T cells in rheumatoid arthritis. Whole-study context: Sorted by flow to nearly 100% purity were some V beta antibody-stained T-cell populations, including V beta1+ cells sequenced for TCRB.

Comments on this clone: The antigen is undetermined.

Measured with immunoSEQ multiplex PCR; TCRdb has only the in-frame clones, and not every one. Counted here are more than 20,000 clones, roughly 84% occurring once; the ten biggest clones make up over 15%. Broader study findings: The study found CD8+ clonality increased with age in rheumatoid arthritis patients, not healthy controls.

The CDR3 extends over 13 amino acids. From germline, CDR1 is WNHNN and CDR2 SYGVQD (reference sequence). V lost 8 bases to trimming and J lost 4 bases, with 14 bases between them. Purity of the CD4+ and CD8+ cells, isolated by positive magnetic bead selection, was checked by flow cytometry. Material for sequencing was CD8+ T cells sorted from blood. This TCR came from a woman aged 50 to 65 in good health. The rearrangement joins TRBV10-1 to TRBJ1-1; D might be TRBD1 (6 bases). DNA of the CDR3: TGCGCCAGCTCCCTGGGGGCCGGCACTGAAGCTTTCTTT. This translates into CASSLGAGTEAFF.